This TCR beta chain was recovered during a study of blood T cell repertoires in COVID-19. Study as a whole: Acute and convalescent COVID-19 specimens originated in the United States, Italy and Spain. Nucleic acid was either cDNA or gDNA, and it came from T cells, B-cell-depleted T cells, or PBMCs.

Original data processing: It was from reference gene primer amplification that nucleated cell counts were estimated. TCRdb's copy holds only in-frame clones and misses some; the assay was immunoSEQ multiplex PCR. Clonal size and the V and J genes are those of that table, whereas D and trimming came from the DNA. The data hold tens of thousands of clones, with 70% to 85% observed a single time. V shed 5 bases and J 4 bases; nucleotides not matched to a gene: 4. CDR1 and CDR2 from the germline V gene are LNHDA and SQIVND (reference sequence). This CDR3 is built from 16 residues. The receptor comes from a woman aged 55-75 years with acute or convalescent COVID-19. This chain joins TRBV19 and TRBJ2-2; 13 bases align to TRBD2. The sample consisted of peripheral blood. CDR3 loop: CASSSTSGGLTGELFF. The CDR3, as DNA: TGTGCCAGTAGTTCGACTAGCGGGGGGCTCACCGGGGAGCTGTTTTTT.